The entry that follows covers one T cell receptor (beta chain) sequence. The data derive from a study of blood T cell repertoires in COVID-19. At the level of the study: Donors in the United States, Italy and Spain gave samples during acute or convalescent COVID-19.

This CDR3 region has 14 residues. Germline loops: CDR1 MDHEN, CDR2 SYDVKM. Trimming removed 5 bases from V and 6 bases from J; junction bases left unmatched: 6. In the original workflow: For nucleated cells, counts were estimated from reference gene primer amplification. Some clones are missing from TCRdb's copy, which holds only in-frame ones; the method was immunoSEQ multiplex PCR. The V and J calls and clone size were taken over from that table, and D and trimming were inferred from the DNA. The sample carries 35,000 to 50,000 clones, about 85% recorded once. The chain has TRBV28 and TRBJ2-7; 11 positions agree with TRBD2. Specimen: peripheral blood. The TCR comes from a woman between 65 and 79 years old in a cohort sampled during active COVID-19. CDR3 sequence (DNA): TGTGCCAGCAGTCCAACTAGCGGGAGTAGCGAGCAGTACTTC. Translated, it gives CASSPTSGSSEQYF.